This is a list of T cell receptor beta chains from one sample in a study of blood T cell repertoires in COVID-19. Only in-frame clones appear in the TCRdb table, and some are missing; sequencing was by immunoSEQ multiplex PCR. The data show 150,000 to 200,000 clones, approximately 88% seen once. Specimen: peripheral blood. These receptors were taken from a man in his forties with acute or convalescent COVID-19. Each CDR3 is given with its conserved first and last residue. Fields, in order: CDR3 protein, CDR3 DNA, clone size, D gene, V gene, J gene. The D gene is left open where the match is weak. Only some rows state a clone size, as once, few, many or a class for expanded clones.

CASSQDRGVREQYF	TGTGCCAGCAGCCAAGACAGAGGAGTACGTGAGCAGTACTTC	few	NA	TRBV3-1/TRBV3-2	TRBJ2-7
CASSLGGQASYEQYF	TGTGCCAGCAGCTTAGGGGGACAGGCTTCCTACGAGCAGTACTTC	NA	TRBD1	TRBV11-2	TRBJ2-7
CASSLVGQGGTEAFF	TGTGCCAGCAGCTTAGTGGGACAGGGCGGAACTGAAGCTTTCTTT	NA	TRBD1	TRBV7-2	TRBJ1-1
CASRDGVEKLFF	TGTGCCAGTAGGGACGGGGTTGAAAAACTGTTTTTT	NA	NA	TRBV19	TRBJ1-4
CASSSFGTGEPQHF	TGTGCCAGCAGCTCGTTCGGGACAGGCGAGCCCCAGCATTTT	NA	TRBD1	TRBV28	TRBJ1-5
CASSPAQTSSTDIQYF	TGTGCCAGCTCGCCCGCCCAGACTAGCTCGACGGACATTCAGTACTTC	NA	TRBD2	TRBV18	TRBJ2-4
CASSPSQGVYGYTF	TGTGCCAGCTCACCCTCACAGGGGGTATATGGCTACACCTTC	NA	TRBD1	TRBV18	TRBJ1-2
CASSLSLPETQYF	TGTGCCAGCAGTTTATCCCTCCCGGAGACCCAGTACTTC	NA	NA	TRBV28	TRBJ2-5
CASRPAGKETQYF	TGTGCCAGCAGGCCCGCCGGGAAAGAGACCCAGTACTTC	NA	NA	TRBV14	TRBJ2-5
CASSQVADTQYF	TGTGCCAGCAGCCAAGTAGCAGATACGCAGTATTTT	NA	NA	TRBV4-2	TRBJ2-3
CASSLIEGLNTEAFF	TGTGCCAGCAGCTTAATCGAGGGCCTGAACACTGAAGCTTTCTTT	NA	NA	TRBV11-2	TRBJ1-1
CASSRVGEFTEAFF	TGTGCCAGCAGCAGGGTAGGGGAATTCACTGAAGCTTTCTTT	NA	NA	TRBV3-1/TRBV3-2	TRBJ1-1
CASSVTPGHEQFF	TGTGCCAGTAGTGTTACCCCAGGGCATGAGCAGTTCTTC	NA	NA	TRBV19	TRBJ2-1
CASSQAQETQYF	TGTGCCAGCAGTCAGGCCCAAGAGACCCAGTACTTC	NA	NA	TRBV7-2	TRBJ2-5
CASSPDLPGQGGGEQFF	TGTGCCAGCTCACCGGATCTCCCGGGACAGGGGGGCGGTGAGCAGTTCTTC	NA	TRBD1	TRBV18	TRBJ2-1
CASSMGQSPTYEQYF	TGTGCCAGTAGTATGGGACAGAGCCCTACCTACGAGCAGTACTTC	NA	TRBD1	TRBV19	TRBJ2-7
CAISESTGNYGYTF	TGTGCCATCAGTGAGTCGACGGGGAACTATGGCTACACCTTC	NA	NA	TRBV10-3	TRBJ1-2
CASSEPRGVRDNQPQHF	TGTGCCAGCAGTGAACCTCGGGGGGTTCGGGACAATCAGCCCCAGCATTTT	once	NA	TRBV2	TRBJ1-5
CALRDSLTYEQYF	TGTGCCCTGAGGGACAGCCTTACCTACGAGCAGTACTTC	NA	TRBD1	TRBV6-5	TRBJ2-7
CASSLSGIEQYF	TGTGCCAGCAGTTTGTCAGGGATCGAGCAGTACTTC	NA	NA	TRBV12-3/TRBV12-4	TRBJ2-7
CASSELGQGTPYF	TGTGCCAGCTCGGAACTGGGACAGGGGACCCCTTACTTC	NA	TRBD1	TRBV18	TRBJ2-7
CASGLIQIQETQYF	TGTGCTAGTGGTTTGATACAGATACAAGAGACCCAGTACTTC	NA	NA	TRBV12-5	TRBJ2-5
CASSQETGGYTF	TGTGCCAGCAGCCAAGAAACGGGAGGCTACACCTTC	NA	NA	TRBV4-2	TRBJ1-2
CATSGSGGATDTQYF	TGTGCCACCAGTGGGAGCGGGGGGGCCACAGATACGCAGTATTTT	NA	TRBD2	TRBV24-1	TRBJ2-3
CASSTRVLETQYF	TGTGCCAGCAGTACCAGGGTTTTGGAGACCCAGTACTTC	NA	NA	TRBV12-3/TRBV12-4	TRBJ2-5
CASSKRTADKAFF	TGTGCCAGCAGTAAGCGAACGGCGGATAAGGCTTTCTTT	NA	NA	TRBV7-3	TRBJ1-1
CASSRTGDYGYTF	TGTGCCAGTAGTAGGACAGGAGACTATGGCTACACCTTC	NA	TRBD1	TRBV19	TRBJ1-2
CASSEAWGQGKILETQYF	TGTGCCAGCAGTGAAGCGTGGGGGCAGGGGAAAATTCTGGAGACCCAGTACTTC	once	NA	TRBV2	TRBJ2-5
CASSSRQGLNYGYTF	TGTGCCAGCAGCTCCCGACAGGGACTTAACTATGGCTACACCTTC	NA	TRBD1	TRBV7-6	TRBJ1-2
CACDLAGTSGRNTQYF	TGTGCCTGTGATCTTGCCGGGACTAGCGGGCGAAATACGCAGTATTTT	NA	TRBD2	TRBV30	TRBJ2-3
CASSYTGGANSRGYTF	TGTGCCAGCAGTTACACAGGGGGCGCGAATAGTAGAGGCTACACCTTC	NA	TRBD1	TRBV6-5	TRBJ1-2
CASSVELFGTGSGYTF	TGTGCCAGCAGCGTAGAGCTGTTCGGGACAGGGTCTGGCTACACCTTC	NA	TRBD1	TRBV9	TRBJ1-2
CASRPDRGSQPQHF	TGCGCCAGCAGACCCGACAGGGGAAGTCAGCCCCAGCATTTT	NA	TRBD1	TRBV5-1	TRBJ1-5
CASRLAGLTGELFF	TGCGCCAGTAGACTAGCGGGGCTCACCGGGGAGCTGTTTTTT	NA	TRBD2	TRBV10-2	TRBJ2-2
CASSQVQNYGYTF	TGTGCCAGCAGCCAAGTACAGAACTATGGCTACACCTTC	NA	NA	TRBV14	TRBJ1-2
CASSGGAIQPQHF	TGTGCCAGCAGTGGAGGGGCGATTCAGCCCCAGCATTTT	NA	NA	TRBV6-2/TRBV6-3	TRBJ1-5
CASSKGQGTMPTSTDTQYF	TGTGCCAGCAGCAAGGGACAGGGGACGATGCCGACAAGCACAGATACGCAGTATTTT	NA	TRBD1	TRBV7-9	TRBJ2-3
CASSKGAGLAGELFF	TGTGCCAGCAGCAAAGGTGCGGGGTTGGCCGGGGAGCTGTTTTTT	NA	NA	TRBV5-5	TRBJ2-2
CASSATGGNYGYTF	TGTGCCAGCAGTGCAACAGGGGGAAACTATGGCTACACCTTC	NA	TRBD1	TRBV6-4	TRBJ1-2
CASSLDRGGGYTF	TGTGCCAGCAGCTTAGACAGGGGTGGTGGCTACACCTTC	NA	TRBD1	TRBV7-2	TRBJ1-2
CASITEENSPLHF	TGTGCCAGCATTACCGAGGAGAATTCACCCCTCCACTTT	NA	NA	TRBV2	TRBJ1-6
CASSAQGEQFF	TGCGCCAGCAGCGCGCAGGGGGAGCAGTTCTTC	NA	NA	TRBV5-1	TRBJ2-1
CASSTDILPGELFF	TGTGCCAGTAGTACGGACATTTTGCCCGGGGAGCTGTTTTTT	NA	NA	TRBV19	TRBJ2-2
CASSYRGTEAFF	TGTGCCAGCAGTTATCGGGGCACTGAAGCTTTCTTT	few	NA	TRBV11-2	TRBJ1-1
CASSLVLPSGGSGELFF	TGTGCCAGCAGCTTAGTCTTACCTAGCGGGGGGTCCGGGGAGCTGTTTTTT	NA	TRBD2	TRBV7-2	TRBJ2-2
CASSYSPAGGVYNEQFF	TGTGCCAGCAGTTACTCGCCAGCGGGGGGAGTATACAATGAGCAGTTCTTC	NA	TRBD2	TRBV6-2/TRBV6-3	TRBJ2-1
CASRAGGHYEQYF	TGTGCCAGTAGAGCGGGGGGGCACTACGAGCAGTACTTC	NA	TRBD2	TRBV19	TRBJ2-7
CASSSTRDSPPQYF	TGTGCCAGCAGTTCTACAAGGGACTCCCCTCCGCAGTATTTT	NA	NA	TRBV6-5	TRBJ2-3
CASSPRTAGGYTF	TGTGCCAGCAGTCCCCGGACGGCGGGGGGCTACACCTTC	few	NA	TRBV27	TRBJ1-2
CASSYGEGYEQFF	TGTGCCAGCAGTTACGGGGAGGGATATGAGCAGTTCTTC	NA	TRBD2	TRBV6-6	TRBJ2-1
CASSLGANTGELFF	TGCGCCAGCAGCTTAGGGGCGAACACCGGGGAGCTGTTTTTT	NA	NA	TRBV5-1	TRBJ2-2
CATSGGAYEQYF	TGTGCCACGAGCGGGGGGGCCTACGAGCAGTACTTC	NA	TRBD2	TRBV10-3	TRBJ2-7
CASSLKAGANQPQHF	TGTGCCAGCTCCCTTAAAGCGGGAGCCAACCAGCCCCAGCATTTT	NA	NA	TRBV18	TRBJ1-5
CASSQDPFGYTF	TGCGCCAGCAGCCAAGATCCCTTTGGCTACACCTTC	NA	NA	TRBV4-1	TRBJ1-2
CASSQRLAGGYEQYF	TGTGCCAGCAGCCAGAGACTAGCGGGGGGCTACGAGCAGTACTTC	NA	TRBD2	TRBV7-2	TRBJ2-7
CASSPSHRPRGGYTF	TGTGCCAGCAGCCCCTCCCACCGGCCACGAGGGGGCTACACCTTC	NA	NA	TRBV3-1/TRBV3-2	TRBJ1-2
CASSQVTGPQETQYF	TGTGCCAGCAGCCAAGTGACAGGGCCACAAGAGACCCAGTACTTC	NA	TRBD1	TRBV3-1/TRBV3-2	TRBJ2-5
CASSYGAHYGYTF	TGTGCCAGCAGTTACGGGGCACACTATGGCTACACCTTC	NA	NA	TRBV6-5	TRBJ1-2
CASSFGDREGYGYTF	TGTGCCAGCAGCTTCGGGGACAGGGAGGGCTATGGCTACACCTTC	NA	TRBD1	TRBV5-6	TRBJ1-2